This T cell receptor beta chain was identified during a study of T-cell reconstitution after alpha-beta-depleted transplantation in children (dated by TCRdb to 2016 to 2017). As for the study more broadly: Using TCR repertoire profiling, the study quantitatively followed how T-cell immune reconstitution unfolded in children after TCRalphabeta/CD19-depleted allogeneic hematopoietic cell transplantation.

The library was produced with PCR. The instrument was an Illumina HiSeq 2500. TCR library preparation used molecular barcoding, with unique molecular identifiers applied to normalize quantification of the TCRbeta repertoire. TCRdb's own reprocessing of the public reads used fastp at Q25 and MiXCR and kept productive beta chains. Under each unique CDR3 protein, matching rows form one entry showing the most common genes and DNA. Counted in this sample were approximately 240,000 distinct CDR3 sequences; 8.5% to 10% of them appeared once. Of the sample, less than 8% is held by the ten largest clones. This clonotype was seen at least ten times. The specificity of this receptor is unknown. One base away there is no much larger clone; base qualities are not given. The V end loses 7 bases and the J end loses 6 bases, and a stretch of 12 bases separates them. Based on the germline V gene (reference sequence), the CDR1 and CDR2 sequences are DFQATT and SNEGSKA. The CDR3 numbers 11 residues from cysteine through phenylalanine. Only the CDR3 part of the read is kept: 33 bases, read in frame from the first base.

The specimen comprised PBMCs from the stem cell graft donor, sampled from the stem cell graft. The receptor was derived from a human donor who donated a stem cell graft to a child with acute lymphoblastic leukemia. Recombination connected TRBV20-1 to TRBJ1-2, and possibly TRBD1, on 5 matching bases. The CDR3 loop reads CSGLGVNGYTF. The DNA sequence is TGCAGTGGGCTAGGGGTGAATGGCTACACCTTC.